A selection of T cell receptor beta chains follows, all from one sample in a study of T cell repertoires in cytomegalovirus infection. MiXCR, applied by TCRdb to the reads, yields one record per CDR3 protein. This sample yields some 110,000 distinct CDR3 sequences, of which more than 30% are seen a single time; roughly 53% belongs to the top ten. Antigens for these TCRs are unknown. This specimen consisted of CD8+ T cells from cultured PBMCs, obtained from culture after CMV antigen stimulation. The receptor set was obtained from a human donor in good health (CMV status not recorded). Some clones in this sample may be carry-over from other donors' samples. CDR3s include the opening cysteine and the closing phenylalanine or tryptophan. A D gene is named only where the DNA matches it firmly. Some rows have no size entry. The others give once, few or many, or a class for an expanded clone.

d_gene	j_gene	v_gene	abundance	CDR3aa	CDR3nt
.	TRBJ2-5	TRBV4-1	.	CASSQDRGRETQYF	TGCGCCAGCAGCCAAGACAGGGGGAGGGAGACCCAGTACTTC
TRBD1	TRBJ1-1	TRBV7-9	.	CASSFPGGMNTEAFF	TGTGCCAGCAGCTTCCCAGGGGGCATGAACACTGAAGCTTTCTTT
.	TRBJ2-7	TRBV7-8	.	CASSSRQANSYEQYF	TGTGCCAGCAGCTCACGACAGGCAAACTCCTACGAGCAGTACTTC
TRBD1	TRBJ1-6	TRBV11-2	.	CASSPRKWDRSSYNSPLHF	TGTGCCAGCAGCCCCCGAAAATGGGACAGGAGCTCCTATAATTCACCCCTCCACTTT
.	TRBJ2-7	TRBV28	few	CASSPGTLPYEQYF	TGTGCCAGCAGTCCAGGGACCCTCCCTTACGAGCAGTACTTC
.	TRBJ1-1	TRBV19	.	CASSIDHGITEAFF	TGTGCCAGTAGTATAGATCACGGTATCACTGAAGCTTTCTTT
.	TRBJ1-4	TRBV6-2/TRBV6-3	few	CASSVTDTRETNEKLFF	TGTGCCAGCAGCGTTACCGATACCAGGGAAACTAATGAAAAACTGTTTTTT
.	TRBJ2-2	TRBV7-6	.	CASSLGPGGTNTGELFF	TGTGCCAGCAGCTTAGGCCCAGGGGGGACGAACACCGGGGAGCTGTTTTTT
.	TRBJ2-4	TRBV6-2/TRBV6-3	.	CASSSPLAKNIQYF	TGTGCCAGCAGTTCACCGTTAGCCAAAAACATTCAGTACTTC
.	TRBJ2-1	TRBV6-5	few	CASSYSGTGFDEQFF	TGTGCCAGCAGTTACTCCGGTACAGGGTTTGATGAGCAGTTCTTC
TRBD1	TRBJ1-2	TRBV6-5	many	CASSYGSQGHGYTF	TGTGCCAGCAGTTACGGTTCACAGGGGCATGGCTACACCTTC
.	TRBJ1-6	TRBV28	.	CASSSPWSSYNSPLHF	TGTGCCAGCAGTTCGCCGTGGAGCTCCTATAATTCACCCCTCCACTTT
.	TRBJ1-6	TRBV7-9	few	CASSSARPLGGRSPLHF	TGTGCCAGCAGCTCCGCTAGGCCCTTAGGGGGACGCTCACCCCTCCACTTT
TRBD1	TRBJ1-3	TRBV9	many	CASSPRTGLSGNTIYF	TGTGCCAGCAGCCCTCGGACAGGTCTATCTGGAAACACCATATATTTT
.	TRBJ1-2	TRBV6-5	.	CASSYSSRGYYGYTF	TGTGCCAGCAGTTACAGTAGCAGGGGATACTATGGCTACACCTTC
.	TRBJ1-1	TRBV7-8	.	CASSLGEGGLAFF	TGTGCCAGCAGCTTAGGGGAGGGGGGGCTTGCTTTCTTT
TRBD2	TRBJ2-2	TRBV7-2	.	CASGRLAGDTEELFF	TGTGCCAGCGGCCGACTAGCGGGGGACACCGAGGAGCTGTTTTTT
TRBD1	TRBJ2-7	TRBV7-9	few	CASSPAGQGAREQYF	TGTGCCAGCAGCCCAGCAGGACAGGGGGCGAGAGAGCAGTACTTC
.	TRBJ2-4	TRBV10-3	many	CAISEMGYGRGHPLAKNIQYF	TGTGCCATCAGTGAGATGGGATATGGGCGGGGACACCCCCTAGCCAAAAACATTCAGTACTTC
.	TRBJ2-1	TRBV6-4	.	CASSEAGTSNEQFF	TGTGCCAGCAGCGAGGCCGGGACTTCGAATGAGCAGTTCTTC
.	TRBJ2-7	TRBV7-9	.	CASSASLGYEQYF	TGTGCCAGCAGCGCCAGTCTTGGCTACGAGCAGTACTTC
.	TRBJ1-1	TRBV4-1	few	CASSQGEQELNTEAFF	TGCGCCAGCAGCCAAGGGGAACAGGAGTTGAACACTGAAGCTTTCTTT
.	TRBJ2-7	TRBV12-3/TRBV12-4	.	CASSFITAPAEQYF	TGTGCCAGCAGTTTCATAACAGCACCCGCGGAGCAGTACTTC
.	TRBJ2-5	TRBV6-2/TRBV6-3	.	CASSYPEETQYF	TGTGCCAGCAGTTACCCGGAAGAGACCCAGTACTTC
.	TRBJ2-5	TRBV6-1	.	CASSYLGLAYQETQYF	TGTGCCAGCAGTTACCTGGGTTTGGCGTACCAAGAGACCCAGTACTTC
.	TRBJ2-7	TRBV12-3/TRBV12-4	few	CASSLGWPSYEQYF	TGTGCCAGCAGTTTGGGATGGCCCTCCTACGAGCAGTACTTC
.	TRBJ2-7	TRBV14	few	CASSHITYEQYF	TGTGCCAGCAGCCACATTACCTACGAGCAGTACTTC
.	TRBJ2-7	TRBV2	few	CASSELNRAGQYF	TGTGCCAGCAGTGAACTTAACAGGGCAGGGCAGTACTTC
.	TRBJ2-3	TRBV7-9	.	CASSSTRGSSTDTQYF	TGTGCCAGCAGCTCTACCCGGGGGTCTAGCACAGATACGCAGTATTTT
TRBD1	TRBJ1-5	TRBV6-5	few	CASSYSRTGGIPQHF	TGTGCCAGCAGTTACTCGAGGACAGGGGGCATACCCCAGCATTTT
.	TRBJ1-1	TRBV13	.	CASSERQGRGMNTEAFF	TGTGCCAGCAGCGAACGGCAGGGGAGGGGAATGAACACTGAAGCTTTCTTT
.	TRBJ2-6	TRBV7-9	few	CASSSGRISGANVLTF	TGTGCCAGCAGCTCGGGACGGATCTCTGGGGCCAACGTCCTGACTTTC
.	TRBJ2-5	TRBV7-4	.	CASSFLGVQETQYF	TGTGCCAGCAGCTTCCTGGGGGTCCAAGAGACCCAGTACTTC
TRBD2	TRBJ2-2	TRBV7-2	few	CASRLLAGYNTGELFF	TGTGCCAGCAGGTTACTAGCGGGGTATAACACCGGGGAGCTGTTTTTT
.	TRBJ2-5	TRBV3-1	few	CASSPSTYGAGETQYF	TGTGCCAGCAGCCCTAGTACGTATGGGGCTGGGGAGACCCAGTACTTC